This T cell receptor beta chain was sequenced during a study of CD8 T cells in Susac syndrome (dated by TCRdb to between 2018 and 2021). With respect to the entire study: Among the Susac syndrome patients who were sequenced, clinically active disease was present in about six and clinical remission was observed in 8 or 9. Susac syndrome patients were therapy-naive, on corticosteroids (some also receiving IVIg), or on IVIg alone at blood withdrawal. The study used repertoire sequencing to test whether antigen drove CD8+ T cell activation and differentiation in Susac syndrome. Study-level results and caveats: The study acknowledged that relatively few individuals were included in the TCR sequencing and HLA analysis. No clonal expansion was detected in the CD4+ T cell repertoire of Susac syndrome patients.

Regarding this clonotype: The clone's antigen remains unknown. The input lacks base qualities; no much larger clone sits a single base away.

Peripheral blood CD8+ and CD4+ T cells from healthy donors, Susac syndrome patients and multiple sclerosis patients were profiled by high-throughput TCR beta sequencing. Susac syndrome patients met recently defined diagnostic criteria for definite or probable disease. Bulk CD8+ and CD4+ T cells were purified by magnetic negative isolation, whereas CD8+ TEMRA cells were enriched by FACS. Blood was collected in EDTA tubes and processed within 24 hours, with PBMCs isolated through density gradient centrifugation. PBMCs intended for TCR sequencing were frozen in liquid nitrogen and were later thawed in a 37 degrees C water bath. Purity of sorted or isolated CD4+, CD8+ and CD8+ TEMRA cells was at least 90%. RNA was extracted using the RNeasy kit, and roughly 0.5 to 1 ug of the RNA was reverse transcribed with random hexamers. The immunoSEQ multiplex PCR assay, which covers 54 Vbeta and 13 Jbeta segments, was used to amplify TCR beta CDR3 regions. Bias from PCR amplification was corrected by using a synthetic template baseline for primer optimization and for computational correction. Processing in the source paper ran as follows. Only productive sequences were kept, with reads annotated to V, D and J genes according to IMGT and analyzed in immunoSEQ Analyzer. Clonality was computed as one minus Shannon entropy normalized by log2 of the number of productive unique sequences. For each patient and control, public and private clones were evaluated among the 100 most prevalent clones. Clones were defined as Susac-specific when absent from the healthy and MS cohorts, from roughly 1,000 published viral clones and from other ImmuneACCESS disease sequences. TCRdb redid the processing of the public reads, applying fastp at Q25 and MiXCR, and retained in-frame beta chains. Each CDR3 protein appears once, grouped with its most common genes and DNA. The V and J calls, along with clone size, are taken from TCRdb and not from the paper's own processing. The sample table shows about 190,000 distinct CDR3 sequences, and approximately 94% are seen once. The ten largest clones add up to roughly 0.093% of the sample.

According to the germline V gene, CDR1 reads LGHNT and CDR2 reads FRNRAP. Taken from cysteine to phenylalanine, the CDR3 has 16 residues. Kept here is only the CDR3 DNA, which spans 48 bases and is read in frame from base 1. V is trimmed back by 2 bases and J by 7 bases, and the junction contains 11 bases that no gene match accounts for. Source material: CD4+ T cells from PBMCs. The clonotype originates from a human donor with Susac syndrome. The chain links TRBV12-5 with TRBJ1-5; 7 central bases correspond to TRBD1. The CDR3 region: CASGLKAGGMRQPQHF. The DNA is as follows: TGTGCTAGTGGTTTGAAGGCAGGGGGTATGCGGCAGCCCCAGCATTTT.